This TCR beta chain appears in the sequencing data of a study of post-analysis software for immune sequencing data. Study background: The patients showed relapsing-remitting, secondary progressive and progressive-relapsing multiple sclerosis courses.

cDNA libraries of TCR beta carried unique molecular identifiers. Input of about 0.9 to 10 million T cells yielded about half a million cDNA molecules. TCRdb itself ran the PCR reads through MiXCR, one entry per CDR3 protein. Altogether fewer than 900,000 distinct CDR3 sequences are present, roughly 50% being singletons, with the ten largest covering roughly 5%. This clonotype was recorded a few times. What it recognizes is unknown. Study outcomes and limitations: F measure showed strong co-clustering of same-batch samples. Controls showed lower frequencies than patients for roughly five TRBV segments, and TRBV5-6, TRBV5-1 and TRBV20-1 were among these.

The CDR3 contains 18 residues. Trimming took off 1 base at V and 6 bases at J, with 24 bases between the two ends. The chain uses TRBV12-3 or TRBV12-4 and TRBJ1-2; D perhaps matches TRBD1 (6 bases). Input material: blood. The sequence was collected from a girl between 5 and 17 years old with multiple sclerosis. CDR3 in amino acids: CASSLGRSGTYGTDGYTF. As DNA, the CDR3 is TGTGCCAGCAGTTTAGGCCGGAGTGGGACATACGGTACGGATGGCTACACCTTC.